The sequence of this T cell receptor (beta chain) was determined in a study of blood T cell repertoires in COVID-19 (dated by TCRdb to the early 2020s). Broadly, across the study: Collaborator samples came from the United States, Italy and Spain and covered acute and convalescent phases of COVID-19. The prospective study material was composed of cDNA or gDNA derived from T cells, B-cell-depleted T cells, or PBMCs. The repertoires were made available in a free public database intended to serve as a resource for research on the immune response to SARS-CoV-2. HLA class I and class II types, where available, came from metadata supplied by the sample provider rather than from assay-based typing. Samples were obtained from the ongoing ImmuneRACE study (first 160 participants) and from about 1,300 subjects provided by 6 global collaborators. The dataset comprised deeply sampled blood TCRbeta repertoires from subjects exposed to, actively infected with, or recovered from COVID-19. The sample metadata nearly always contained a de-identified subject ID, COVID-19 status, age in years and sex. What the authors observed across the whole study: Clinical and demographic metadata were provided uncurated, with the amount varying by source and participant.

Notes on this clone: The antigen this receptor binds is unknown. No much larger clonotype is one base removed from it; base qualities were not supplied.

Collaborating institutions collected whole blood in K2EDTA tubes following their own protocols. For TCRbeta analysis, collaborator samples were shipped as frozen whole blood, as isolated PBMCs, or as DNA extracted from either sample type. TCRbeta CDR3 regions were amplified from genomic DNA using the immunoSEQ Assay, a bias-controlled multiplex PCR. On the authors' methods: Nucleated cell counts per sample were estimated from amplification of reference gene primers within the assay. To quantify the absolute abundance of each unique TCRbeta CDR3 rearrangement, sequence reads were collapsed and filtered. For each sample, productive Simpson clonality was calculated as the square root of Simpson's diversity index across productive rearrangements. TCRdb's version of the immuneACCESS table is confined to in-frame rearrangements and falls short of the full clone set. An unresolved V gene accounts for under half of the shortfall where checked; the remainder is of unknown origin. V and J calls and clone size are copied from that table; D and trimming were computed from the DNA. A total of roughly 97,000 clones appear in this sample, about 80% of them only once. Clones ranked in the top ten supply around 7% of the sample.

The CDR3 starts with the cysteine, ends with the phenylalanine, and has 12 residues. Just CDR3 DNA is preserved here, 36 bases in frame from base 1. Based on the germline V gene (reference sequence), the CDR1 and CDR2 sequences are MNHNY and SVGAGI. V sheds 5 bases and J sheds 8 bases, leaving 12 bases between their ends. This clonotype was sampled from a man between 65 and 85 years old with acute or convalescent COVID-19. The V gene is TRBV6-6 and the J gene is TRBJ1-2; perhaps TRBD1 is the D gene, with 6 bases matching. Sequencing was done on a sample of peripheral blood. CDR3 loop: CASSLTGFGYTF. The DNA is TGTGCCAGCAGTCTCACAGGGTTCGGCTACACCTTC.